This T cell receptor beta chain was sequenced for a study of T cells in women clearing cervical HPV infection. Study details: Controls' single incident HPV16 infection cleared within 12 months without precancer. With HLA typing for only a few women, HLA confounding remains possible.

Repertoires were generated with immunoSEQ multiplex PCR, while TCRdb's copy carries only in-frame clones and drops some. This repertoire includes 34,000 or so clones. Sample: blood buffy coat. The clonotype originates from a woman between 18 and 69 years old with a cervical HPV16 infection that either progressed to CIN3+ or cleared (not recorded which).

CDR3 protein: CASRPGLAQETQYF. The covered CDR3 bases are TGTGCCAGCAGACCGGGACTAGCGCAGGAGACC. The V and J genes are TRBV28 and TRBJ2-5, with 10 bases that match TRBD2. The read is 3 residues too short to cover the CDR3 end, so that end is filled in from the germline J gene. The V gene's germline CDR1 is MDHEN and CDR2 SYDVKM. The V segment lost 6 bases and the J segment 5 bases; nucleotides outside the gene matches: 6. The CDR3 has 14 residues.